The rows below give T cell receptor beta chains drawn from one sample of a study of blood T cell repertoires in COVID-19. The assay was immunoSEQ multiplex PCR, and TCRdb's table has in-frame clones only and misses some. The sample has over 300,000 clones; roughly 85% are singletons. Specimen: peripheral blood. Receptors originate from a human donor in a cohort sampled during active COVID-19. Both conserved end residues are part of each CDR3. A D gene is named only where the DNA matches it firmly. Some rows have no size entry. The others give once, few or many, or a class for an expanded clone.

j_call d_call clone_size v_call cdr3_nt cdr3_aa
TRBJ2-5 NA NA TRBV15 TGTGCCACCAGCAGCCCCTTTGGAGGGGGCGAAGAGACCCAGTACTTC CATSSPFGGGEETQYF
TRBJ1-5 TRBD1 NA TRBV9 TGTGCCAGCAGCGTAGAGGGGGCGAATCAGCCCCAGCATTTT CASSVEGANQPQHF
TRBJ1-5 NA once TRBV18 TGTGCCAGCTCAGGGGAGGGCAATCAGCCCCAGCATTTT CASSGEGNQPQHF
TRBJ2-1 TRBD1 NA TRBV29-1 TGCAGCGATCCGGGACAGGGGGCTGAAAACTCCTACAATGAGCAGTTCTTC CSDPGQGAENSYNEQFF
TRBJ1-2 NA few TRBV11-2 TGTGCCAGCAGCTCCCGTCCAAGGGGAGGAGGCTACACCTTC CASSSRPRGGGYTF
TRBJ1-2 NA NA TRBV5-6 TGTGCCAGCAGCTGGGGGGGACCGGCAGGCTCTGGCTACACCTTC CASSWGGPAGSGYTF
TRBJ1-4 NA few TRBV7-9 TGTGCCAGCAGCGTTTCGTTAGACGCCGGGAAACTGTTTTTT CASSVSLDAGKLFF
TRBJ1-3 TRBD1 once TRBV10-2 TGCGCCAGCAGTGGGGACAGCTCTGGAAACACCATATATTTT CASSGDSSGNTIYF
TRBJ1-1 TRBD1 NA TRBV5-5 TGTGCCAGCAGCTGGATGACAGGGGGGAACACTGAAGCTTTCTTT CASSWMTGGNTEAFF
TRBJ2-2 TRBD1 NA TRBV7-9 TGTGCCAGCAGCTCCCGGACAGGGTACCCCACCGGGGAGCTGTTTTTT CASSSRTGYPTGELFF
TRBJ2-3 NA NA TRBV29-1 TGCAGCGTTGAGAGTGACTTCTATCGCACAGATACGCAGTATTTT CSVESDFYRTDTQYF
TRBJ1-2 TRBD1 NA TRBV11-1 TGTGCCAGCAGCTCGGGACAGGGTAATGGCTACACCTTC CASSSGQGNGYTF
TRBJ1-5 TRBD1 NA TRBV28 TGTGCCACCGGGACAGGGGCTCAGCCCCAGCATTTT CATGTGAQPQHF
TRBJ2-1 NA NA TRBV19 TGTGCCAGTAGCCCCCCATATAGCGGCCTTAGGGATGAGCAGTTCTTC CASSPPYSGLRDEQFF
TRBJ1-1 TRBD1 NA TRBV6-5 TGTGCCAGCAGTTCGCAGGGGGTCACTGAAGCTTTCTTT CASSSQGVTEAFF
TRBJ1-3 NA NA TRBV14 TGTGCCAGCAGCCCGCGATTCCTCTCTGGAAACACCATATATTTT CASSPRFLSGNTIYF
TRBJ2-3 TRBD2 NA TRBV7-2 TGTGCCAGCAGCCCTACACTAGCGGGGGGCGCAGATACGCAGTATTTT CASSPTLAGGADTQYF
TRBJ2-3 NA NA TRBV5-1 TGCGCCAGCAGCGAGGAGGGAAGGGGCACAGATACGCAGTATTTT CASSEEGRGTDTQYF
TRBJ1-6 TRBD1 few TRBV25-1 TGTGCCAGCAGTGAAGACAGGGGGAATTCACCCCTCCACTTT CASSEDRGNSPLHF
TRBJ1-1 NA NA TRBV5-5 TGTGCCAGCAGCTTGGGTGGGGGGACTGAAGCTTTCTTT CASSLGGGTEAFF
TRBJ2-3 NA NA TRBV1 TGCACCAGCAGCCGGACTAGCGGGGGGGCAGATACGCAGTATTTT CTSSRTSGGADTQYF
TRBJ2-1 TRBD2 NA TRBV20-1 TGCAGTGCTAGTAGTCTAGCGGGGGCCTCCTACAATGAGCAGTTCTTC CSASSLAGASYNEQFF
TRBJ1-1 NA few TRBV29-1 TGCAGCGTTGATTTGGACAGAATGAACACTGAAGCTTTCTTT CSVDLDRMNTEAFF
TRBJ2-1 NA NA TRBV9 TGTGCCAGCAGCGCCCAAGTAGGGGCGTACAATGAGCAGTTCTTC CASSAQVGAYNEQFF
TRBJ1-6 NA few TRBV6-1 TGTGCCAGCAGTGACGTTCTCGGAGGGTATAATTCACCCCTCCACTTT CASSDVLGGYNSPLHF
TRBJ2-7 NA few TRBV5-1 TGCGCCAGCAGCCAGACACGTACCTACGAGCAGTACTTC CASSQTRTYEQYF
TRBJ1-1 NA once TRBV25-1 TGTGCCAGCAGCTATGGTAGAGGGCTGAACACTGAAGCTTTCTTT CASSYGRGLNTEAFF
TRBJ2-5 TRBD1 NA TRBV7-2 TGTGCCAGCAGCTTGGGGACAGTGAGGGAAGAGACCCAGTACTTC CASSLGTVREETQYF
TRBJ2-2 NA NA TRBV7-9 TGTGCCAGCAGTTCCGACACACCGAACACCGGGGAGCTGTTTTTT CASSSDTPNTGELFF
TRBJ2-1 NA NA TRBV12-3/TRBV12-4 TGTGCCAGCAGTTTGAGAAATGAGCAGTTCTTC CASSLRNEQFF
TRBJ1-6 TRBD1 few TRBV6-5 TGTGCCAGCAGTCCCGGGACAGGGGTTTCACCCCTCCACTTT CASSPGTGVSPLHF
TRBJ2-2 NA NA TRBV19 TGTGCCAGTAGGAGCGACAGGAACACCGGGGAGCTGTTTTTT CASRSDRNTGELFF
TRBJ1-2 TRBD1 NA TRBV18 TGTGCCAGCTCACCGGGACCTGGACAGGGCGGGGGCTATGGCTACACCTTC CASSPGPGQGGGYGYTF
TRBJ2-3 NA NA TRBV6-5 TGTGCCAGCAGTACCCGGACAGTCAGCACAGATACGCAGTATTTT CASSTRTVSTDTQYF
TRBJ1-4 TRBD1 NA TRBV6-5 TGTGCCAGCAACAGGGGGGGGGCTAATGAAAAACTGTTTTTT CASNRGGANEKLFF
TRBJ1-2 TRBD1 NA TRBV27 TGTGCCAGCAGTCCATCGACAGGGGCGGTACACTATGGCTACACCTTC CASSPSTGAVHYGYTF
TRBJ2-1 NA NA TRBV6-5 TGTGCCAGCAGGGCCGCGGGGATATTATACAATGAGCAGTTCTTC CASRAAGILYNEQFF
TRBJ2-7 NA NA TRBV5-1 TGCGCCAGCAGAGCCGGGACAACTCCGGCCGAGCAGTACTTC CASRAGTTPAEQYF
TRBJ1-1 NA NA TRBV3-1/TRBV3-2 TGTGCCAGCAGCCAAAGACTGGGAGACACTGAAGCTTTCTTT CASSQRLGDTEAFF
TRBJ1-5 NA NA TRBV3-1/TRBV3-2 TGTGCCAGCAGCCAAGGTCCTGGAGGGGATGTCAGCAATCAGCCCCAGCATTTT CASSQGPGGDVSNQPQHF
TRBJ2-6 NA NA TRBV5-1 TGCGCCAGCAGCTTCGCTGGGGCCAACGTCCTGACTTTC CASSFAGANVLTF
TRBJ2-1 TRBD2 NA TRBV20-1 TGCAGTGCTAGTGTGGCTAGCGGGGGGCAGGACAATGAGCAGTTCTTC CSASVASGGQDNEQFF
TRBJ1-1 TRBD1 few TRBV18 TGTGCCAGCTCACCTGAGGGGGACAGGGGGCTTTACACTGAAGCTTTCTTT CASSPEGDRGLYTEAFF
TRBJ1-1 NA NA TRBV9 TGTGCCAGCAGCGTAGGAGGGGGATCCCCTGAAGCTTTCTTT CASSVGGGSPEAFF
TRBJ2-1 NA NA TRBV5-5 TGTGCCAGCAGCTCGGAGTGGGGCCCTGAGCAGTTCTTC CASSSEWGPEQFF
TRBJ1-4 NA NA TRBV6-5 TGTGCCAGCAATTTTGGACAGCGGGAAAAACTGTTTTTT CASNFGQREKLFF
TRBJ2-7 TRBD1 NA TRBV28 TGTGCCAGCAGCCAAGGACAGGGTTCCTACTACGAGCAGTACTTC CASSQGQGSYYEQYF
TRBJ2-2 NA once TRBV20-1 TGCAGTGCGTACAGCACCGGGGAGCTGTTTTTT CSAYSTGELFF
TRBJ2-2 TRBD1 NA TRBV5-4 TGTGCCAGCAGCTTGAGGGAACAGGGGGCCCCCGGGGAGCTGTTTTTT CASSLREQGAPGELFF
TRBJ2-2 TRBD2 NA TRBV9 TGTGCCAGCAGCGTAACTAGCGGGTCATCTGGGGAGCTGTTTTTT CASSVTSGSSGELFF
TRBJ1-2 NA NA TRBV21-1 TGTGCCAGCGACTGGGGGGTTGGATGCTATGGCTACACCTTC CASDWGVGCYGYTF